The 23 T cell receptor beta chains presented below share a single source sample, sequenced in a study of Ad26.COV2.S vaccination and SARS-CoV-2 variants. The treatment was: some 20 received Ad26.COV2.S at low or high dose, single or two shots; 5 received placebo; per-sample allocation not given. Sampling was done on day 63 after the first vaccine or placebo injection. TCRdb keeps only in-frame clones here, not all; method: immunoSEQ multiplex PCR. The sample shows 430,000 or so clones, 89% of them seen only once. The sample was peripheral blood, taken in a trial of Ad26.COV2.S vaccine versus placebo. These receptors were collected from a person aged 18-65 years who received the Ad26.COV2.S COVID-19 vaccine or a placebo.

The V and J genes are TRBV7-3 and TRBJ1-3, with unresolved D. The CDR3 length is 13 residues. V lost 3 bases to trimming and J lost 0 bases, with 3 bases between them. Looked up from germline, CDR1 is SGHTA and CDR2 is FQGTGA. The CDR3 here is CASSLTSGNTIYF. In DNA, the CDR3 is TGTGCCAGCAGCTTGACCTCTGGAAACACCATATATTTT. Filled out from reference TRBV7-3 and TRBJ1-3, the complete variable domain reads GAGVSQTPSNKVTEKGKYVELRCDPISGHTALYWYRQSLGQGPEFLIYFQGTGAADDSGLPNDRFFAVRPEGSVSTLKIQRTERGDSAVYLCASSLTSGNTIYFGEGSWLTVV.

This sequence joins TRBV2 and TRBJ1-4; TRBD1 agrees at 8 bases. Germline V lookup: CDR1 SNHLY, CDR2 FYNNEI. Trimming took 10 bases from V and 4 from J; bases not matched to a gene: 5. The CDR3 consists of 13 residues. CDR3 bases: TGTGCCACCGGGACAGGAGATAATGAAAAACTGTTTTTT. Residues: CATGTGDNEKLFF.

The chain employs TRBV7-2 and TRBJ2-7; 13 bases are a match to TRBD2. Germline CDR1 reads SGHTA; CDR2 reads FQGNSA. The CDR3 is 15 amino acids. The J segment lost 3 bases and the V segment lost 1 base, leaving 0 bases of the junction unmatched. The CDR3, as DNA: TGTGCCAGCAGCTTAGGACTAGCGGGGGGCTACGAGCAGTACTTC. Encoded protein: CASSLGLAGGYEQYF.

This clone was seen just once. V is TRBV11-3 and J is TRBJ1-2, with 7 bases lining up with TRBD1. Germline V gives CDR1 SGHNT, CDR2 YENEEA. Trimming took 4 bases from V and 8 from J; bases not matched to a gene: 7. The CDR3 spans 13 residues. CDR3 protein: CASSSTGVRGYTF. In nucleotides, the CDR3 is TGTGCCAGCAGCTCAACAGGGGTCCGGGGCTACACCTTC.

V is TRBV19 and J is TRBJ2-2; 9 bases align to TRBD1. The CDR3 consists of 15 residues. Germline lookup yields CDR1 LNHDA and CDR2 SQIVND (reference sequence). After removal of 5 bases from V and 5 bases from J, the junction contained 6 bases not matched to a gene. CDR3: CASSRDRVFTGELFF. The CDR3 DNA reads TGTGCCAGTAGTCGGGACAGGGTTTTTACCGGGGAGCTGTTTTTT.

CDR3 amino acids: CASSLEGHTDTGELFF. As DNA, the CDR3 is TGTGCCAGCAGCTTAGAAGGGCACACAGACACCGGGGAGCTGTTTTTT. V usage is TRBV7-6 and J usage is TRBJ2-2, with D unclear. CDR1 SGHVS and CDR2 FNYEAQ come from the germline V gene. V was trimmed by 1 base and J by 3 bases, leaving 12 bases between them. The CDR3 sequence is 16 residues long.

The J gene is TRBJ1-2, the V gene TRBV6-2 or TRBV6-3, with D possibly TRBD1 on 6 matching bases. The CDR3 consists of 13 residues. The V gene's germline CDR1 is MNHEY and CDR2 SVGEGT. The V end lost 5 bases, the J end lost 6 bases, and 13 bases lay between the germline ends. CDR3 sequence: CASSDLNRDGYTF. The DNA of the CDR3 is TGTGCCAGCAGTGACTTAAACAGGGATGGCTACACCTTC.

This CDR3 is CATQERTEAFF. Here the CDR3 DNA reads TGTGCCACACAGGAAAGAACTGAAGCTTTCTTT. The gene calls are TRBV10-3 and TRBJ1-1; possible D gene TRBD1, 5 bases. From germline, CDR1 is ENHRY and CDR2 SYGVKD. V was shortened by 10 bases and J by 5 bases, with 11 bases between the two germline ends. CDR3 size: 11 residues.

The chain carries TRBV6-2 or TRBV6-3 and TRBJ2-3, with no clear D. V dropped 5 bases and J dropped 6 bases, with 9 bases sitting between them. This CDR3 comprises 12 residues. CDR1 is MNHEY, CDR2 SVGEGT, per germline. The CDR3, as DNA: TGTGCCAGCAGTCACGACTTTGATACGCAGTATTTT. This sequence encodes CASSHDFDTQYF.

This chain links TRBV7-2 with TRBJ1-3; no clear D. Germline V CDR1 and CDR2: SGHTA, FQGNSA. This CDR3 comprises 14 residues. Trimming stripped 3 bases from V and 4 bases from J, with 10 bases between. This CDR3 reads CASSFQGQGNTIYF. In DNA form, the CDR3 reads TGTGCCAGCAGCTTTCAAGGGCAAGGAAACACCATATATTTT.

The chain employs TRBV11-2 and TRBJ2-3; 9 bases agree with TRBD2. Trimming at V came to 5 bases and at J to 7 bases, leaving 10 bases not matched to a gene. The CDR3 totals 15 residues. Germline CDR1 is SGHAT and CDR2 is FQNNGV. The CDR3 protein is CASSQISGRSYTQYF. CDR3 nucleotides: TGTGCCAGCAGCCAAATTAGCGGGAGAAGTTATACGCAGTATTTT.

This chain links TRBV18 with TRBJ2-5; a possible D gene is TRBD1 (6 bases). Germline CDR1 and CDR2: KGHSH and LQKENI. Trimming took off 6 bases at V and 3 bases at J, with 11 bases between the two ends. The CDR3 contains 13 residues. The CDR3 loop is CASSPRQEETQYF. For the CDR3, the DNA is TGTGCCAGCTCTCCTCGACAGGAAGAGACCCAGTACTTC.

The chain uses TRBV4-3 and TRBJ2-1; maybe TRBD2 (6 bases). The ends were cut back, 0 bases at V and 10 bases at J, with 16 bases in the middle. The length of the CDR3 is 15 residues. The germline V gene has CDR1 LGHNA and CDR2 YSLEER. The CDR3 DNA is TGCGCCAGCAGCCAAGACGCTCTGTCGGCGGGGGAGCAGTTCTTC. It encodes CASSQDALSAGEQFF.

V is TRBV5-6 and J is TRBJ1-1, with D perhaps TRBD1 (6 bases). The V gene's germline CDR1 is SGHDT and CDR2 YYEEEE. V lost 4 bases, J lost 2 bases, and 15 bases lay in between. The CDR3 sequence is 15 residues long. The CDR3 reads CASSKLDRDNTEAFF. Written as DNA, the CDR3 is TGTGCCAGCAGCAAACTGGACAGAGATAACACTGAAGCTTTCTTT.

The chain combines TRBV4-2 with TRBJ1-2; D uncertain. Germline V gene sequence: CDR1 LGHNA, CDR2 YNFKEQ. Trimming pared 8 bases from V and 1 base from J, leaving 14 bases between. This CDR3 has 14 amino acids. This CDR3 is CASEETEGNYGYTF. The CDR3 nucleotides are TGTGCCAGCGAGGAAACGGAGGGTAACTATGGCTACACCTTC.

The CDR3 DNA reads as TGTGCCTGGAGTTTCCCCTACAATGAGCAGTTCTTC. Its translation is CAWSFPYNEQFF. This sequence joins TRBV30 and TRBJ2-1; D is uncertain. From germline, CDR1 is GTSNPN and CDR2 SVGIG (reference sequence). The ends were cut back, 2 bases at V and 2 bases at J, with 4 bases in the middle. The CDR3 spans 12 residues.

This chain uses TRBV7-2 with TRBJ1-1; D unclear. This CDR3 spans 15 amino acids. The V gene's germline CDR1 is SGHTA and CDR2 FQGNSA. The V end lost 6 bases, the J end lost 1 base, and 15 bases lay between the germline ends. CDR3 DNA: TGTGCCAGCAGGATCACCTGGTGGGAGAACACTGAAGCTTTCTTT. Its protein is CASRITWWENTEAFF. Drawing the rest from reference TRBV7-2 and TRBJ1-1, the complete variable domain is GAGVSQSPSNKVTEKGKDVELRCDPISGHTALYWYRQSLGQGLEFLIYFQGNSAPDKSGLPSDRFSAERTGGSVSTLTIQRTQQEDSAVYLCASRITWWENTEAFFGQGTRLTVV.

The J gene is TRBJ2-7, the V gene TRBV15, with 7 bases aligning to TRBD2. CDR3 size: 14 residues. CDR1 is LNHNV, CDR2 YYDKDF, per germline (reference sequence). V gave up 5 bases and J gave up 1 base; unmatched junction bases: 5. The CDR3 DNA sequence: TGTGCCACCAGCGTGGCGGGAGTTTCCTACGAGCAGTACGTC. Protein: CATSVAGVSYEQYV.

The chain has TRBV2 and TRBJ2-5, with unresolved D. V shed 6 bases and J shed 4 bases, with 9 bases lying between them. This CDR3 is built from 12 residues. Germline CDR1 SNHLY, CDR2 FYNNEI. CDR3 sequence (DNA): TGTGCCAGCAGCGAGACCGGAGAGACCCAGTACTTC. It specifies CASSETGETQYF.

This chain joins TRBV29-1 and TRBJ2-3; D gene unclear. Germline CDR1 SQVTM, CDR2 ANQGSEA. Trimming left V 6 bases short and J 4 bases short, with 11 bases between. This CDR3 has 12 amino acids. CDR3 bases: TGCAGCGTCGCCGGACGGCCAGATACGCAGTATTTT. Residues: CSVAGRPDTQYF.

The J gene is TRBJ2-2, the V gene TRBV6-5, with TRBD2 matching over 7 bases. Germline trimming cut 5 bases from V and 4 bases from J; bases unmatched to any gene: 4. The CDR3 loop spans 14 amino acids. The germline gives CDR1 MNHEY, CDR2 SVGAGI. This chain's CDR3 is CASSPGLLTGELFF. The CDR3, as DNA: TGTGCCAGCAGTCCGGGACTACTCACCGGGGAGCTGTTTTTT.

This clone was counted once. This chain uses TRBV7-9 with TRBJ2-1; D is perhaps TRBD1 (6 bases). The CDR3 sequence is 16 residues long. The V end was cut by 4 bases, the J end by 8 bases, with 21 bases between. Germline V gene sequence: CDR1 SEHNR, CDR2 FQNEAQ (reference sequence). The DNA of the CDR3 is TGTGCCAGCAGCTACCCGACAGGTCATAGGTGGTATGAGCAGTTCTTC. Translated, it gives CASSYPTGHRWYEQFF. Combining the CDR3 with reference TRBV7-9 and TRBJ2-1 gives the whole variable domain DTGVSQNPRHKITKRGQNVTFRCDPISEHNRLYWYRQTLGQGPEFLTYFQNEAQLEKSRLLSDRFSAERPKGSFSTLEIQRTEQGDSAMYLCASSYPTGHRWYEQFFGPGTRLTVL.

This clone has just a few counts. The chain carries TRBV2 and TRBJ1-5; TRBD1 aligns across 8 bases. The CDR3 runs to 14 residues. Trimming removed 10 bases from V and 6 bases from J; junction bases left unmatched: 11. CDR1 is SNHLY, CDR2 FYNNEI, per germline. CDR3 in DNA: TGTGCCACTCGGCAGACAGGGGTCGGTCAGCCCCAGCATTTT. Encoded protein: CATRQTGVGQPQHF.